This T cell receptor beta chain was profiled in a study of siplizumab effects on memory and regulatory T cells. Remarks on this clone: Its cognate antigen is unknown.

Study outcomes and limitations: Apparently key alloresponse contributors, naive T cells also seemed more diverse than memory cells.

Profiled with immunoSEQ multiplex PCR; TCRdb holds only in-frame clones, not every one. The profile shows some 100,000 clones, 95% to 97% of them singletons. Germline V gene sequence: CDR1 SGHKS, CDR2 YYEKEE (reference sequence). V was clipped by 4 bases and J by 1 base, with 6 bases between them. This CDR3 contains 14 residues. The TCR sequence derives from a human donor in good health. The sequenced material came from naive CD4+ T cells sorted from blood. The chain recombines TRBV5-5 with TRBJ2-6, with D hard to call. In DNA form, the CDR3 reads TGTGCCAGCAGCCTGGGGTCTGGGGCCAACGTCCTGACTTTC. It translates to CASSLGSGANVLTF.